The 26 T cell receptor beta chains presented below share a single source sample, sequenced in a study of glioma-infiltrating T cells after dendritic cell vaccination. Regarding time point: after dendritic cell vaccination, including at tumor progression/relapse. Libraries were prepared by immunoSEQ multiplex PCR; TCRdb keeps only in-frame clonotypes and omits some of them. The table includes about 50,000 clones, about 88% detected once. The specimen was blood, collected after dendritic cell vaccination. The receptors were sampled from a human donor with glioblastoma.

The chain carries TRBV28 and TRBJ2-7; 7 bases align to TRBD1. The germline CDR1 and CDR2 sequences are MDHEN and SYDVKM. After removal of 5 bases from V and 0 bases from J, the junction contained 7 bases not matched to a gene. The CDR3 loop spans 15 amino acids. The CDR3 is CASSKDRRSSYEQYF. The CDR3 DNA reads TGTGCCAGCAGTAAGGACAGGAGGAGCTCCTACGAGCAGTACTTC.

The chain joins TRBV15 to TRBJ2-2; D uncertain. This CDR3 spans 14 amino acids. CDR1 and CDR2 from the germline V gene are LNHNV and YYDKDF (reference sequence). V dropped 1 base and J dropped 3 bases, with 6 bases sitting between them. The CDR3 protein is CATSRGVDTGELFF. DNA of the CDR3: TGTGCCACCAGCAGAGGCGTGGACACCGGGGAGCTGTTTTTT.

V is TRBV30 and J is TRBJ1-5; maybe TRBD1 (6 bases). The CDR3 sequence is 14 residues long. Trimming removed 2 bases from V and 6 bases from J, with 14 bases in between. CDR1 is GTSNPN and CDR2 is SVGIG in the germline V gene (reference sequence). CDR3 sequence (DNA): TGTGCCTGGAGTACAGGGAACTGGGGTCAGCCCCAGCATTTT. This encodes CAWSTGNWGQPQHF.

The chain uses TRBV7-2 and TRBJ1-2; 8 bases are a match to TRBD1. The CDR3 runs to 14 residues. Germline CDR1 SGHTA, CDR2 FQGNSA. Unmatched junction bases numbered 4, after V lost 3 bases and J lost 4 bases. The CDR3 DNA reads TGTGCCAGCAGCTTTGGACAGGGAACCTATGGCTACACCTTC. Its translation is CASSFGQGTYGYTF.

The chain uses TRBV4-1 and TRBJ2-7; the match to TRBD2 covers 15 bases. Looked up from germline, CDR1 is MGHRA and CDR2 is YSYEKL. There are 18 residues in the CDR3. Trimming cost V 5 bases and J 3 bases; bases outside gene matches: 11. The CDR3 DNA follows: TGCGCCAGCAGCGTCACAGCAGGACTAGCGGGAGGGTACTACGAGCAGTACTTC. Translation: CASSVTAGLAGGYYEQYF.

This sequence joins TRBV5-8 and TRBJ1-2; 10 nucleotides match TRBD1. Germline V gene lookup returns CDR1 SGHTS and CDR2 YDEGEE. J gave up 5 bases and V 4 bases, and 8 bases lay outside the gene matches. The CDR3 extends over 15 amino acids. DNA of the CDR3: TGTGCCAGCAGCATTGGACAGGGGGTTGATTATGGCTACACCTTC. This sequence encodes CASSIGQGVDYGYTF.

The chain is built from TRBV27 and TRBJ1-5, with D perhaps matching TRBD1 (6 bases). Germline V gene data show CDR1 as MNHEY and CDR2 as SMNVEV (reference sequence). The CDR3 extends over 14 amino acids. Trimming removed 3 bases at V and 6 bases at J, with 12 bases between. The CDR3: CASSLLGGGQPQHF. The CDR3 coding sequence is TGTGCCAGCAGTTTGTTAGGGGGTGGTCAGCCCCAGCATTTT.

The chain employs TRBV28 and TRBJ2-2; TRBD2 matches at 14 bases. Germline V gene sequence: CDR1 MDHEN, CDR2 SYDVKM. CDR3 length: 17 residues. V was pared by 6 bases and J by 7 bases, with 10 bases of the junction left unmatched. The CDR3 loop reads CASSSPGTSGRGGELFF. DNA of the CDR3: TGTGCCAGCAGCTCTCCCGGGACTAGCGGGAGAGGCGGGGAGCTGTTTTTT. Full variable domain (outside the CDR3, taken from reference TRBV28 and TRBJ2-2): DVKVTQSSRYLVKRTGEKVFLECVQDMDHENMFWYRQDPGLGLRLIYFSYDVKMKEKGDIPEGYSVSREKKERFSLILESASTNQTSMYLCASSSPGTSGRGGELFFGEGSRLTVL.

This clone was observed a few times. V usage is TRBV5-8 and J usage is TRBJ1-2; TRBD1 matches at 9 bases. J was trimmed by 4 bases and V by 7 bases; bases with no gene match: 8. Germline V lookup: CDR1 SGHTS, CDR2 YDEGEE. The CDR3 sequence is 14 residues long. The CDR3, as DNA: TGTGCCAGCGGATTCGTGACAGGGGGCTATGGCTACACCTTC. Amino acids: CASGFVTGGYGYTF.

The chain links TRBV6-5 to TRBJ2-1; possible D gene TRBD2, 6 bases. This CDR3 region has 15 residues. V lost 7 bases and J lost 6, with 19 bases in between. Per germline, CDR1 MNHEY and CDR2 SVGAGI. For the CDR3, the DNA is TGTGCCAGCACGCCAAGGGTGCTAGCGACCAATGAGCAGTTCTTC. Translated, it gives CASTPRVLATNEQFF.

The chain recombines TRBV7-9 with TRBJ2-2; D is possibly TRBD2 (5 bases). CDR3 length equals 15 residues. Per the germline V gene, CDR1 is SEHNR and CDR2 is FQNEAQ (reference sequence). Trimming stripped 4 bases from V and 5 bases from J, with 14 bases between. The DNA of the CDR3 is TGTGCCAGCAGCTCCCGGGGAGATCTTACCGGGGAGCTGTTTTTT. Encoded protein: CASSSRGDLTGELFF.

There are a few counts of this clone. The V and J genes are TRBV5-6 and TRBJ1-3, with D perhaps TRBD1 (5 bases). Germline assignment: CDR1 SGHDT and CDR2 YYEEEE. The CDR3 extends over 14 amino acids. V was shortened by 3 bases and J by 4 bases, with 11 bases between the two germline ends. CDR3 loop: CASSSGGSGNTIYF. The DNA for the CDR3 is TGTGCCAGCAGCTCGGGGGGGTCAGGAAACACCATATATTTT.

The chain links TRBV19 to TRBJ1-5, with 8 nucleotides matching TRBD1. From germline, CDR1 is LNHDA and CDR2 SQIVND (reference sequence). The CDR3 totals 16 residues. J gave up 1 base and V 6 bases, and 8 bases lay outside the gene matches. As DNA, the CDR3 is TGTGCCAGTAGAAGGACAGGGCTCCCGAGCAATCAGCCCCAGCATTTT. It is translated as CASRRTGLPSNQPQHF.

The V call is TRBV5-1, the J call TRBJ2-2, with TRBD2 matching over 13 bases. This CDR3 has 18 residues. Looked up from germline, CDR1 is SGHRS and CDR2 is YFSETQ. Trimming took 6 bases from V and 7 from J; bases not matched to a gene: 15. The CDR3 coding sequence is TGCGCCAGCATCACTGACCCGGGACTAGCGGGATCCGTCGGGGAGCTGTTTTTT. Protein sequence: CASITDPGLAGSVGELFF.

This chain uses TRBV30 with TRBJ1-1; D not certain. The V gene lost 0 bases and the J gene lost 5 bases, with 13 bases spanning the gap. Germline V lookup: CDR1 GTSNPN, CDR2 SVGIG (reference sequence). This CDR3 is 14 amino acids long. The CDR3 DNA reads as TGTGCCTGGAGTGTACTCGGGGTTTGGACTGAAGCTTTCTTT. This translates into CAWSVLGVWTEAFF.

This chain uses TRBV28 with TRBJ2-7; maybe TRBD1 (5 bases). CDR1 and CDR2 (germline): MDHEN, SYDVKM. The CDR3 sequence is 11 residues long. V gave up 7 bases and J gave up 3 bases, with 7 bases separating them. The CDR3 region has the DNA TGTGCCAGCACAGGGTACTACGAGCAGTACTTC. It codes for CASTGYYEQYF.

The V gene is TRBV2, the J gene TRBJ1-5; D perhaps matches TRBD1 (5 bases). Germline V CDR1 and CDR2: SNHLY, FYNNEI. V was trimmed by 2 bases and J by 3 bases, leaving 11 bases between them. This CDR3 is 15 amino acids long. DNA of the CDR3: TGTGCCAGCAGTGAATCCAGGGCTGTCAATCAGCCCCAGCATTTT. Encoded protein: CASSESRAVNQPQHF.

The rearrangement links TRBV15 to TRBJ1-1; 8 nucleotides align to TRBD1. Per germline, CDR1 LNHNV and CDR2 YYDKDF (reference sequence). The CDR3 totals 14 residues. Trimming at V came to 3 bases and at J to 11 bases, leaving 11 bases not matched to a gene. CDR3 region: CATSSPYNRGMAFF. CDR3 sequence (DNA): TGTGCCACCAGCAGCCCCTACAACAGGGGGATGGCTTTCTTT.

A few counts support this clone. V usage is TRBV7-9 and J usage is TRBJ2-7, with D tentatively TRBD1 (5 bases). Germline V CDR1 and CDR2: SEHNR, FQNEAQ (reference sequence). V lost 2 bases and J 6 bases, leaving 8 bases between the germline ends. The length of the CDR3 is 12 residues. The CDR3 here is CASSLQGSEQYF. The CDR3 DNA reads as TGTGCCAGCAGCTTACAGGGAAGCGAGCAGTACTTC.

The chain has TRBV19 and TRBJ2-5; 10 bases agree with TRBD2. The J call could be wrong; TRBJ2-7 is a better fit for the DNA end. Germline lookup yields CDR1 LNHDA and CDR2 SQIVND (reference sequence). CDR3 size: 15 residues. CDR3 sequence reads: CASKPQASGSYEQYF. In nucleotides, the CDR3 is TGTGCCAGTAAACCTCAGGCTAGCGGGAGCTACGAGCAGTACTTC.

The rearrangement links TRBV30 to TRBJ2-3; 9 nucleotides align to TRBD2. CDR3 size: 15 residues. Trimming at V came to 0 bases and at J to 5 bases, leaving 6 bases not matched to a gene. Germline CDR1 is GTSNPN and CDR2 is SVGIG (reference sequence). CDR3 residues: CAWSVSSGMRDTQYF. The CDR3 DNA follows: TGTGCCTGGAGTGTTTCTAGCGGGATGAGAGATACGCAGTATTTT. The complete variable domain, with remaining parts taken from reference TRBV30 and TRBJ2-3, reads SQTIHQWPATLVQPVGSPLSLECTVEGTSNPNLYWYRQAAGRGLQLLFYSVGIGQISSEVPQNLSASRPQDRQFILSSKKLLLSDSGFYLCAWSVSSGMRDTQYFGPGTRLTVL.

V gene TRBV28 combines with J gene TRBJ1-4, with 9 bases aligning to TRBD1. Trimming took 5 bases from V and 8 from J; bases not matched to a gene: 6. The CDR3 is made up of 14 amino acids. The germline CDR1 and CDR2 sequences are MDHEN and SYDVKM. DNA for the CDR3: TGTGCCAGCAGTATTACAGGGGGCCTCGAAAAACTGTTTTTT. This codes for CASSITGGLEKLFF.

The rearrangement uses TRBV7-9 and TRBJ1-1; no definite D call. The CDR3 extends over 15 amino acids. Germline CDR1 SEHNR, CDR2 FQNEAQ (reference sequence). V was pared by 2 bases and J by 5 bases, with 15 bases between. CDR3 nucleotides: TGTGCCAGCAGCTTATTGGACGGGGTTGGTACTGAAGCTTTCTTT. This sequence encodes CASSLLDGVGTEAFF.

The V gene is TRBV7-2, the J gene TRBJ1-2, with 8 bases aligning to TRBD1. V dropped 2 bases and J dropped 8; count of bases not matched to a gene: 7. Germline V gene data show CDR1 as SGHTA and CDR2 as FQGNSA. This CDR3 is 14 amino acids long. In DNA form, the CDR3 reads TGTGCCAGCAGCTTAAGTACGGACAGGGTCGGCTACACCTTC. Encoded protein: CASSLSTDRVGYTF.

The genes are TRBV19 and TRBJ2-7, with 13 bases identical to TRBD2. This CDR3 is built from 19 residues. J gave up 2 bases and V 5 bases, and 15 bases lay outside the gene matches. Germline CDR1 is LNHDA and CDR2 is SQIVND (reference sequence). The CDR3 loop is CASSPGTGKGLAGTYEQYF. DNA for the CDR3: TGTGCCAGTAGTCCCGGGACAGGGAAGGGACTAGCGGGGACCTACGAGCAGTACTTC. Combining the CDR3 with reference TRBV19 and TRBJ2-7 gives the whole variable domain DGGITQSPKYLFRKEGQNVTLSCEQNLNHDAMYWYRQDPGQGLRLIYYSQIVNDFQKGDIAEGYSVSREKKESFPLTVTSAQKNPTAFYLCASSPGTGKGLAGTYEQYFGPGTRLTVT.

This chain links TRBV19 with TRBJ2-7, with D possibly being TRBD1 (6 bases). The CDR3 totals 15 residues. In germline, CDR1 is LNHDA, CDR2 SQIVND (reference sequence). Between the trimmed V and J ends, which lost 2 bases and 5 bases, there was a span of 16 bases. CDR3 nucleotides: TGTGCCAGTAGTATATCGAGAGGGGGTCGGCACGAGCAGTACTTC. This translates into CASSISRGGRHEQYF. Combining the CDR3 with reference TRBV19 and TRBJ2-7 gives the whole variable domain DGGITQSPKYLFRKEGQNVTLSCEQNLNHDAMYWYRQDPGQGLRLIYYSQIVNDFQKGDIAEGYSVSREKKESFPLTVTSAQKNPTAFYLCASSISRGGRHEQYFGPGTRLTVT.